This T cell receptor beta chain was captured by sequencing in a study of PD-L1 blockade in urothelial cancer. Time point: peripheral blood 6 weeks after treatment start. Pretreatment sampling and on-treatment sampling together yielded between 1 and 8 samples for each patient. Assay used: immunoSEQ multiplex PCR; TCRdb lists only in-frame clones, some missing. This sample has approximately 120,000 clones, with about 84% found just once. The V gene's germline CDR1 is KGHSH and CDR2 LQKENI. Trimming stripped 6 bases from V and 5 bases from J, with 23 bases between. The CDR3 runs to 17 residues. The input for sequencing was PBMCs, taken around atezolizumab (anti-PD-L1) treatment. The source is a man between 45 and 60 years old with urothelial cancer. The chain employs TRBV18 and TRBJ2-1; D might be TRBD1 (6 bases). CDR3 loop: CASSETARDTSNNEQFF. CDR3 in DNA: TGTGCCAGCTCCGAAACCGCCCGGGACACGTCTAACAATGAGCAGTTCTTC.